This T cell receptor beta chain was sequenced for a study of graft-versus-host responses after intestinal transplantation (dated by TCRdb to about 2021). Background for the entire study: The transplants that recipients got were multivisceral, liver-intestinal, or isolated intestinal. All recipients received anti-thymocyte globulin induction followed by maintenance tacrolimus and steroids for approximately 3 years. After intestinal transplantation, graft-versus-host and host-versus-graft alloreactive T cell clones in the graft, circulation and bone marrow were tracked using bulk TCR-beta CDR3 sequencing. Alloreactive clones were identified by sequencing pre-transplant mixed lymphocyte reaction products and comparing these products with unstimulated pre-transplant donor and recipient T cells. The cohort enrolled some 24 intestinal transplant recipients, one of whom was a retransplant, and a few patients without pretransplant specimens were excluded. Donor T cell macrochimerism was defined as a peak of at least 4% donor T cells among recipient peripheral blood mononuclear cells. Rather than going through the commercial service, samples from a few later patients were sequenced in-house on an Illumina MiSeq and processed with MiXCR.

Study-wide findings and limitations: Early after transplant, peak levels of circulating GvH clones were associated with declines in HvG clones. In the allografts of patients with donor T cell macrochimerism, GvH to HvG T cell clonal ratios were high. Conclusions were limited by the relatively low number and heterogeneity of intestinal transplant patients. GvH clones were detected in recipient bone marrow, and some of these GvH clones were observed earlier in ileal mucosa or blood, consistent with an intestinal mucosal origin.

Between the V and J ends, shortened by 3 bases and 3 bases respectively, the junction contains 6 bases. The germline V gene (reference sequence) yields GTSNPN for CDR1 and SVGIG for CDR2. The CDR3 runs 12 amino acids, cysteine and phenylalanine included. The only DNA kept is the CDR3, 36 bases in frame from the first base. Libraries were constructed by the immunoSEQ multiplex PCR assay. In most patients, genomic DNA was isolated using the Qiagen DNeasy Blood and Tissue Kit and sent frozen to Adaptive Biotechnologies for TCR sequencing. Adaptive Biotechnologies carried out high-throughput TCR-beta CDR3 sequencing of genomic DNA for most patients. From the authors' description of their analysis: Adaptive's ImmunoSEQ software supplied the TCR sequencing data for 15 to 20 patients, while MiXCR and VDJtools were used to process three other patients. To correct CD4 versus CD8 sorting errors, any sequence found in both subsets at a frequency ratio below 5:1 was removed. CDR3 nucleotide sequences shared between donor and recipient were removed because the origin of such sequences could not be assigned. To count as alloreactive, a clone needed at least 2-fold expansion over unstimulated cells and a minimum CFSE-low frequency of 0.002% (template counts) or 0.001% (read counts). Clones detected in sequenced pre-transplant spleen, lymph node, or MLR CFSE-low populations of the donor or recipient were defined as mappable. Cumulative frequency of alloreactive clones was calculated as a percentage of all sequences weighted by copy number. TCRdb limited this immuneACCESS table to in-frame rearrangements with V and J called. A share of clones is missing; checked studies link under half to unresolved V genes, and the rest is unexplained. V and J calls and clone size are those listed in that table; D and trimming were worked out from the DNA. For this sample there are some 97,000 clones; roughly 87% appear just once. Of the sample, about 0.93% is held by the ten largest clones.

The label giving this sample's time point can be read as: cells obtained before transplantation from donor or recipient. CD3+CD4+ and CD3+CD8+ populations were FACS-sorted from unstimulated pre-transplant donor and recipient cells taken from spleen or lymph nodes. Turning to this clone: Its target antigen remains unknown. The sample holds no much larger clone one base away, and base qualities are not on file.

This chain joins TRBV30 to TRBJ1-5; confidence is insufficient to name the D gene. The clonotype originates from a human donor who was the organ donor for an intestinal transplant. Sample: unstimulated CD4+ T cells sorted from spleen or lymph node cells, taken before transplant. This receptor carries the CDR3 CAWSGDNQPQHF. The DNA sequence is TGTGCCTGGAGCGGGGACAATCAGCCCCAGCATTTT.